This T cell receptor (beta chain) was sequenced for a study of blood T cell repertoires in COVID-19. V was clipped by 2 bases and J by 4 bases, with 16 bases between them. Per the germline V gene, CDR1 is MNHNS and CDR2 is SASEGT. This CDR3 spans 16 amino acids. Sequencing used immunoSEQ multiplex PCR; TCRdb keeps in-frame clones, though not all of them. The sample includes some 300,000 clones, 88% seen only once; the top ten take 2% to 2.5%. Specimen: PBMCs or T cells enriched from blood (not recorded which). This sequence joins TRBV6-1 and TRBJ2-3; a possible D gene is TRBD1 (6 bases). This receptor was taken from a woman aged 55-69 years in a cohort exposed to, infected with or recovered from COVID-19 (not recorded which). CDR3 coding DNA: TGTGCCAGCAGTGAATTGGGGACAAGGGGTTCAGATACGCAGTATTTT. It codes for CASSELGTRGSDTQYF.